This entry describes one TCR beta chain. Its cognate antigen is unknown. The entry originates in a study of T cell repertoires in cytomegalovirus infection. The overall study: Selection of CMV epitopes for the study included recently identified HLA-C-restricted and well-studied HLA-B-restricted ones. A matching HLA type, together with CMV infection, was signaled by public TCR beta signatures.

Notes on the study in general: CMV-specific TCR beta clonotypes restricted by HLA-C dominated the ex vivo response.

TCRdb re-called the reads through MiXCR, storing one row per CDR3 protein. The repertoire holds fewer than 1,000,000 distinct CDR3 sequences, with around a third as singletons. CDR1 and CDR2 (germline): SNHLY, FYNNEI. V was clipped by 8 bases and J by 1 base, with 5 bases between them. This CDR3 has 12 amino acids. The sequences come from cultured CD8+ T cells from PBMCs, collected from culture after CMV antigen stimulation. The chain has TRBV2 and TRBJ2-2; D call uncertain. This TCR was recovered from a human donor in good health (CMV status not recorded). Some clones in this sample may be carry-over from other donors' samples. The CDR3: CASLMNTGELFF. The CDR3 DNA reads as TGTGCCAGCTTAATGAACACCGGGGAGCTGTTTTTT.